A selection of T cell receptor beta chains follows, all from one sample in a study of blood T cell repertoires in COVID-19. Profiled with immunoSEQ multiplex PCR; TCRdb holds only in-frame clones, not every one. Counted here are about 160,000 clones, approximately 85% occurring once; the ten biggest clones make up approximately 7.6%. Sequencing used peripheral blood. The receptor set was obtained from a woman aged 55-69 years with COVID-19, enrolled during active disease. Each CDR3 is given with its conserved first and last residue. A D gene is named only where the DNA matches it firmly. The size field is filled for only some rows; it gives once, few, many or a size class.

abundance: .; v_gene: TRBV24-1; d_gene: .; len: 12; j_gene: TRBJ1-2; CDR3aa: CATSGTLSGYTF; CDR3nt: TGTGCCACCAGCGGGACATTAAGCGGCTACACCTTC
abundance: .; v_gene: TRBV18; d_gene: TRBD2; len: 17; j_gene: TRBJ2-1; CDR3aa: CASSPETSGRRYNEQFF; CDR3nt: TGTGCCAGCTCACCTGAGACTAGCGGGCGCCGCTACAATGAGCAGTTCTTC
abundance: .; v_gene: TRBV6-2/TRBV6-3; d_gene: TRBD1; len: 14; j_gene: TRBJ1-5; CDR3aa: CASRPGQVRQPQHF; CDR3nt: TGTGCCAGCAGACCTGGACAGGTGCGTCAGCCCCAGCATTTT
abundance: .; v_gene: TRBV7-8; d_gene: .; len: 11; j_gene: TRBJ1-1; CDR3aa: CASSIRDEAFF; CDR3nt: TGTGCCAGCAGCATCAGGGATGAAGCTTTCTTT
abundance: .; v_gene: TRBV11-2; d_gene: TRBD1; len: 18; j_gene: TRBJ2-3; CDR3aa: CASSLYRPGGEGTDTQYF; CDR3nt: TGTGCCAGCAGCTTATATAGGCCAGGGGGCGAGGGCACAGATACGCAGTATTTT
abundance: once; v_gene: TRBV6-6; d_gene: .; len: 16; j_gene: TRBJ2-1; CDR3aa: CASKMEKASSYNEQFF; CDR3nt: TGTGCCAGCAAGATGGAGAAAGCCTCCTCCTACAATGAGCAGTTCTTC
abundance: .; v_gene: TRBV7-8; d_gene: TRBD1; len: 16; j_gene: TRBJ1-1; CDR3aa: CASSLVGGQGAAEAFF; CDR3nt: TGTGCCAGCAGCTTAGTTGGGGGACAGGGGGCGGCTGAAGCTTTCTTT
abundance: .; v_gene: TRBV14; d_gene: .; len: 16; j_gene: TRBJ2-2; CDR3aa: CASSQGQTVGTGELFF; CDR3nt: TGTGCCAGCAGCCAAGGACAAACGGTGGGCACCGGGGAGCTGTTTTTT
abundance: .; v_gene: TRBV9; d_gene: .; len: 15; j_gene: TRBJ2-2; CDR3aa: CASSVDGRNTGELFF; CDR3nt: TGTGCCAGCAGCGTAGACGGGAGGAACACCGGGGAGCTGTTTTTT
abundance: .; v_gene: TRBV6-5; d_gene: .; len: 16; j_gene: TRBJ1-6; CDR3aa: CASSYDRSTYNSPLHF; CDR3nt: TGTGCCAGCAGTTACGACCGGAGTACCTATAATTCACCCCTCCACTTT
abundance: .; v_gene: TRBV3-1/TRBV3-2; d_gene: .; len: 15; j_gene: TRBJ2-1; CDR3aa: CASSQVRGGDNEQFF; CDR3nt: TGTGCCAGCAGCCAAGTACGAGGGGGGGACAATGAGCAGTTCTTC
abundance: .; v_gene: TRBV12-2; d_gene: .; len: 14; j_gene: TRBJ2-5; CDR3aa: CASRSDDRVETQYF; CDR3nt: TGTGCAAGTCGCTCAGATGACAGGGTTGAGACCCAGTACTTC
abundance: .; v_gene: TRBV11-1; d_gene: TRBD2; len: 16; j_gene: TRBJ2-7; CDR3aa: CASSSGLAGVSYEQYF; CDR3nt: TGTGCCAGCAGCTCAGGGTTAGCGGGAGTTTCCTACGAGCAGTACTTC
abundance: .; v_gene: TRBV7-3; d_gene: .; len: 16; j_gene: TRBJ2-2; CDR3aa: CASSALPTVSTGELFF; CDR3nt: TGTGCCAGCAGCGCGCTCCCGACAGTCAGCACCGGGGAGCTGTTTTTT
abundance: .; v_gene: TRBV10-3; d_gene: .; len: 15; j_gene: TRBJ2-6; CDR3aa: CAISRDNSGANVLTF; CDR3nt: TGTGCCATCAGTCGGGACAACTCTGGGGCCAACGTCCTGACTTTC
abundance: once; v_gene: TRBV6-6; d_gene: .; len: 13; j_gene: TRBJ2-3; CDR3aa: CASSYSTADTQYF; CDR3nt: TGTGCCAGCAGTTACTCGACAGCAGATACGCAGTATTTT
abundance: .; v_gene: TRBV19; d_gene: .; len: 16; j_gene: TRBJ1-5; CDR3aa: CASSPDGGAVSQPQHF; CDR3nt: TGTGCCAGTAGCCCAGATGGGGGGGCCGTCTCCCAGCCCCAGCATTTT
abundance: .; v_gene: TRBV4-3; d_gene: .; len: 15; j_gene: TRBJ1-3; CDR3aa: CASSVEQGPSDTIYF; CDR3nt: TGCGCCAGCAGCGTGGAGCAGGGTCCCTCGGACACCATATATTTT
abundance: .; v_gene: TRBV10-3; d_gene: .; len: 14; j_gene: TRBJ2-3; CDR3aa: CAIISQPGTDTQYF; CDR3nt: TGTGCCATCATATCCCAACCGGGGACAGATACGCAGTATTTT
abundance: .; v_gene: TRBV7-9; d_gene: TRBD2; len: 17; j_gene: TRBJ2-2; CDR3aa: CASSLAIAGANTGELFF; CDR3nt: TGTGCCAGCAGCTTAGCGATCGCGGGAGCGAACACCGGGGAGCTGTTTTTT
abundance: .; v_gene: TRBV28; d_gene: TRBD2; len: 13; j_gene: TRBJ2-5; CDR3aa: CASYSGREETQYF; CDR3nt: TGTGCCAGCTATAGCGGGAGAGAAGAGACCCAGTACTTC
abundance: .; v_gene: TRBV2; d_gene: .; len: 17; j_gene: TRBJ1-5; CDR3aa: CASSDGQRAVGNQPQHF; CDR3nt: TGTGCCAGCAGCGACGGACAACGGGCCGTCGGCAATCAGCCCCAGCATTTT
abundance: once; v_gene: TRBV4-1; d_gene: TRBD2; len: 18; j_gene: TRBJ2-7; CDR3aa: CASSQEASGRAVSYEQYF; CDR3nt: TGCGCCAGCAGCCAAGAGGCTAGCGGGAGGGCCGTCTCCTACGAGCAGTACTTC
abundance: .; v_gene: TRBV24-1; d_gene: .; len: 13; j_gene: TRBJ2-1; CDR3aa: CATSGIGFNEQFF; CDR3nt: TGTGCCACCAGTGGGATCGGGTTCAATGAGCAGTTCTTC
abundance: .; v_gene: TRBV28; d_gene: TRBD2; len: 15; j_gene: TRBJ2-7; CDR3aa: CASSNRGGRAYEQYF; CDR3nt: TGTGCCAGCAGCAACCGGGGCGGGAGAGCCTACGAGCAGTACTTC
abundance: .; v_gene: TRBV3-1/TRBV3-2; d_gene: TRBD2; len: 15; j_gene: TRBJ2-5; CDR3aa: CASSQLAGGQETQYF; CDR3nt: TGTGCCAGCAGCCAGCTAGCGGGGGGACAAGAGACCCAGTACTTC
abundance: .; v_gene: TRBV7-3; d_gene: TRBD1; len: 15; j_gene: TRBJ2-5; CDR3aa: CASSSTGTGVETQYF; CDR3nt: TGTGCCAGCAGCTCTACCGGGACAGGGGTAGAGACCCAGTACTTC
abundance: .; v_gene: TRBV29-1; d_gene: TRBD1; len: 15; j_gene: TRBJ2-5; CDR3aa: CSVQTGTGWGETQYF; CDR3nt: TGCAGCGTCCAAACCGGGACAGGGTGGGGAGAGACCCAGTACTTC
abundance: .; v_gene: TRBV10-3; d_gene: TRBD2; len: 18; j_gene: TRBJ2-2; CDR3aa: CAISERLAGGLNTGELFF; CDR3nt: TGTGCCATCAGTGAAAGACTAGCGGGGGGTCTGAACACCGGGGAGCTGTTTTTT
abundance: .; v_gene: TRBV18; d_gene: TRBD1; len: 13; j_gene: TRBJ1-1; CDR3aa: CASQTGAETEAFF; CDR3nt: TGTGCCAGCCAAACAGGGGCGGAAACTGAAGCTTTCTTT
abundance: many; v_gene: TRBV6-4; d_gene: TRBD2; len: 15; j_gene: TRBJ2-1; CDR3aa: CASSRVAGEKGEQFF; CDR3nt: TGTGCCAGCAGTAGAGTAGCGGGAGAGAAGGGTGAGCAGTTCTTC
abundance: .; v_gene: TRBV7-2; d_gene: TRBD2; len: 14; j_gene: TRBJ2-1; CDR3aa: CASSPSSGSNEQFF; CDR3nt: TGTGCCAGCAGCCCATCCAGCGGGAGCAATGAGCAGTTCTTC
abundance: .; v_gene: TRBV3-1/TRBV3-2; d_gene: TRBD2; len: 17; j_gene: TRBJ2-6; CDR3aa: CASSQDEVAGATNVLTF; CDR3nt: TGTGCCAGCAGCCAAGATGAGGTAGCGGGCGCTACCAACGTCCTGACTTTC
abundance: .; v_gene: TRBV6-1; d_gene: .; len: 20; j_gene: TRBJ2-4; CDR3aa: CASSVGGGSFVLRAKNIQYF; CDR3nt: TGTGCCAGCAGTGTAGGGGGGGGGAGCTTCGTTCTGCGAGCCAAAAACATTCAGTACTTC
abundance: .; v_gene: TRBV15; d_gene: .; len: 13; j_gene: TRBJ2-3; CDR3aa: CATSRDRVYTQYF; CDR3nt: TGTGCCACCAGCAGAGATCGGGTCTATACGCAGTATTTT
abundance: .; v_gene: TRBV5-6; d_gene: .; len: 13; j_gene: TRBJ2-1; CDR3aa: CASSLRTDNEQFF; CDR3nt: TGTGCCAGCAGCTTGCGGACAGACAATGAGCAGTTCTTC
abundance: .; v_gene: TRBV5-4; d_gene: .; len: 15; j_gene: TRBJ1-6; CDR3aa: CASSLVGLINSPLHF; CDR3nt: TGTGCCAGCAGCTTGGTCGGACTTATTAATTCACCCCTCCACTTT
abundance: .; v_gene: TRBV18; d_gene: .; len: 13; j_gene: TRBJ1-5; CDR3aa: CASSFGRDQPQHF; CDR3nt: TGTGCCAGCTCTTTTGGGCGGGATCAGCCCCAGCATTTT
abundance: .; v_gene: TRBV27; d_gene: .; len: 13; j_gene: TRBJ2-7; CDR3aa: CASSEAGSYEQYF; CDR3nt: TGTGCCAGCAGTGAGGCGGGTTCTTACGAGCAGTACTTC
abundance: .; v_gene: TRBV3-1/TRBV3-2; d_gene: .; len: 14; j_gene: TRBJ2-5; CDR3aa: CASSQDARVETQYF; CDR3nt: TGTGCCAGCAGCCAAGATGCCAGGGTGGAGACCCAGTACTTC
abundance: .; v_gene: TRBV6-6; d_gene: .; len: 14; j_gene: TRBJ2-4; CDR3aa: CASSYGGAGNIQYF; CDR3nt: TGTGCCAGCAGTTACGGGGGGGCGGGAAACATTCAGTACTTC
abundance: .; v_gene: TRBV7-8; d_gene: .; len: 15; j_gene: TRBJ2-3; CDR3aa: CASSSIGERTDTQYF; CDR3nt: TGTGCCAGCAGCTCGATAGGAGAGAGAACAGATACGCAGTATTTT
abundance: .; v_gene: TRBV9; d_gene: .; len: 14; j_gene: TRBJ2-2; CDR3aa: CASSGKAGPGELFF; CDR3nt: TGTGCCAGCAGCGGAAAGGCAGGGCCCGGGGAGCTGTTTTTT
abundance: .; v_gene: TRBV5-1; d_gene: TRBD1; len: 16; j_gene: TRBJ2-2; CDR3aa: CASSKEDRTNTGELFF; CDR3nt: TGCGCCAGCAGCAAGGAGGACAGGACGAACACCGGGGAGCTGTTTTTT
abundance: .; v_gene: TRBV3-1/TRBV3-2; d_gene: TRBD1; len: 16; j_gene: TRBJ1-2; CDR3aa: CASSPSGTGTGYGYTF; CDR3nt: TGTGCCAGCAGCCCATCCGGGACAGGGACAGGATATGGCTACACCTTC
abundance: .; v_gene: TRBV4-3; d_gene: TRBD1; len: 17; j_gene: TRBJ1-1; CDR3aa: CASSQGQGGGLATEAFF; CDR3nt: TGCGCCAGCAGCCAAGGACAGGGCGGAGGACTGGCCACTGAAGCTTTCTTT
abundance: .; v_gene: TRBV18; d_gene: TRBD1; len: 16; j_gene: TRBJ2-7; CDR3aa: CASSPLGQGLGNEQYF; CDR3nt: TGTGCCAGCTCACCGCTAGGACAGGGGCTGGGAAACGAGCAGTACTTC
abundance: .; v_gene: TRBV2; d_gene: TRBD2; len: 16; j_gene: TRBJ2-2; CDR3aa: CASSEMASGGSGELFF; CDR3nt: TGTGCCAGCAGTGAAATGGCTAGCGGGGGAAGCGGGGAGCTGTTTTTT
abundance: .; v_gene: TRBV6-6; d_gene: TRBD2; len: 15; j_gene: TRBJ2-3; CDR3aa: CASTPRAGGGDTQYF; CDR3nt: TGTGCCAGCACCCCCAGGGCGGGGGGAGGTGATACGCAGTATTTT